The TCR beta chain described here comes from a study of blood T cell repertoires in COVID-19. Study information: Some COVID-19 samples were acute and others convalescent; all came from the United States, Italy and Spain.

In the authors' methods: Amplifying reference gene primers gave estimates of nucleated cell counts. Method: immunoSEQ multiplex PCR; TCRdb's copy keeps in-frame clones and lacks some. Clonal size and the V and J genes are those of that table, whereas D and trimming came from the DNA. In the table there are 55,000 to 80,000 clones, around 82% of which are singletons. Germline CDR1 reads PRHDT; CDR2 reads FYEKMQ (reference sequence). V shed 0 bases, J shed 5 bases, and the junction held 8 bases outside the gene matches. The CDR3 is 16 amino acids. This receptor was taken from a human donor in a cohort sampled during active COVID-19. J is TRBJ2-7 and V is TRBV13; 9 nucleotides agree with TRBD2. The sample taken for sequencing was peripheral blood. The CDR3 spells CASSLGRGGASHEQYF. Written as DNA, the CDR3 is TGTGCCAGCAGCTTAGGCCGCGGGGGGGCCTCGCACGAGCAGTACTTC.